The 13 T cell receptor beta chains reported below all come from one sample, sequenced in a study of cytomegalovirus exposure and HLA in healthy donors. The PCR had 60 Vbeta and 13 Jbeta primers. Clones were sequenced by immunoSEQ multiplex PCR, and TCRdb holds only the in-frame ones, with some missing. The sample has 200,000 to 250,000 clones, over 80% seen once. Sequencing was performed on PBMCs. The receptors derive from a boy aged 2-15 years in good health and CMV-seronegative.

The chain couples TRBV21-1 to TRBJ1-1. TRBV21-1 represents a pseudogene. The CDR3 has 16 amino acids. The CDR3: CASRTVFRVLRTEAFF. CDR3 DNA: TGTGCCAGCAGGACCGTGTTCCGGGTTTTGAGGACTGAAGCTTTCTTT.

The J gene is TRBJ1-2, the V gene TRBV30; 9 bases match TRBD1. The CDR3 length is 14 residues. Germline CDR1 and CDR2: GTSNPN and SVGIG (reference sequence). The V gene end was trimmed by 0 bases and the J gene end by 2 bases; junction bases not matched to a gene: 1. CDR3 sequence: CAWSVGTGNYGYTF. CDR3 DNA sequence: TGTGCCTGGAGTGTAGGGACAGGGAACTATGGCTACACCTTC.

The V gene is TRBV7-9, the J gene TRBJ2-1; D not resolved. The CDR3 is 10 amino acids. Germline V CDR1 and CDR2: SEHNR, FQNEAQ (reference sequence). CDR3: CDTPWSEQFF. The CDR3 coding sequence is TGTGACACACCCTGGTCTGAGCAGTTCTTC.

This clone occurred once. This sequence joins TRBV5-1 and TRBJ2-5; no firm D call. TRBJ2-7 matches the DNA end more closely, so the J call is doubtful. The CDR3 is made up of 13 amino acids. Germline V lookup: CDR1 SGHRS, CDR2 YFSETQ. CDR3 nucleotide sequence: TGCGCCAGCAGCTTAAGTCTAGAGTACGAGCAGTACTTC. This codes for CASSLSLEYEQYF.

The J gene is TRBJ1-2, the V gene TRBV7-9; tentative D call: TRBD1 (5 bases). The CDR3 runs 14 residues. Trimming took 5 bases from V and 6 from J, leaving 16 bases between them. CDR1 and CDR2 (germline): SEHNR, FQNEAQ (reference sequence). The CDR3: CASSPGGKDNGYTF. The CDR3 DNA is TGTGCCAGCAGCCCCGGGGGTAAGGATAATGGCTACACCTTC.

The V call is TRBV9, the J call TRBJ1-2; 10 bases line up with TRBD1. Germline CDR1 SGDLS, CDR2 YYNGEE. Unmatched junction bases numbered 10, after V lost 3 bases and J lost 5 bases. This CDR3 spans 16 amino acids. CDR3 protein: CASSGTGTGALYGYTF. The CDR3 nucleotides are TGTGCCAGCAGCGGCACCGGGACAGGGGCCCTATATGGCTACACCTTC.

V is TRBV7-2 and J is TRBJ2-5, with D possibly TRBD2 on 6 matching bases. Germline assignment: CDR1 SGHTA and CDR2 FQGNSA. The V and J ends lost 5 bases and 5 bases respectively, with 21 bases between them. This CDR3 has 16 amino acids. The CDR3 bases are TGTGCCAGCAGCCCTGGCGAGGCGGGAAGTGTCGAGACCCAGTACTTC. This sequence encodes CASSPGEAGSVETQYF. Using reference TRBV7-2 and TRBJ2-5 for the parts outside the CDR3, the full variable domain is GAGVSQSPSNKVTEKGKDVELRCDPISGHTALYWYRQSLGQGLEFLIYFQGNSAPDKSGLPSDRFSAERTGGSVSTLTIQRTQQEDSAVYLCASSPGEAGSVETQYFGPGTRLLVL.

V and J are TRBV18 and TRBJ2-5, with 7 bases aligning to TRBD2. The J segment lost 3 bases and the V segment lost 2 bases, leaving 3 bases of the junction unmatched. Germline V gene lookup returns CDR1 KGHSH and CDR2 LQKENI. This CDR3 spans 14 amino acids. In DNA form, the CDR3 reads TGTGCCAGCTCACCATCTAGCGGAAAAGAGACCCAGTACTTC. Protein: CASSPSSGKETQYF.

V gene TRBV6-1 combines with J gene TRBJ1-3, with 7 bases fitting TRBD1. The trim removed 5 bases at V and 1 base at J, leaving 5 bases unmatched. The CDR3 loop spans 15 amino acids. Germline V gives CDR1 MNHNS, CDR2 SASEGT. The CDR3 DNA follows: TGTGCCAGCAGTTCCACGACAGGGTCTGGAAACACCATATATTTT. Its protein product is CASSSTTGSGNTIYF.

The chain carries TRBV6-1 and TRBJ2-1; 10 bases map to TRBD1. CDR1 and CDR2 (germline): MNHNS, SASEGT. This CDR3 spans 17 amino acids. Trimming at V came to 4 bases and at J to 5 bases, leaving 11 bases not matched to a gene. CDR3 amino acids: CASSGAVTGTGDNEQFF. CDR3 DNA sequence: TGTGCCAGCAGTGGTGCGGTGACCGGGACAGGGGACAATGAGCAGTTCTTC.

The CDR3 DNA is TGCAGTGCTCTCAGCACCGGGGAGCTGTTTTTT. This gives the protein CSALSTGELFF. The chain recombines TRBV20-1 with TRBJ2-2, with D unresolved. From germline, CDR1 is DFQATT and CDR2 SNEGSKA (reference sequence). Deletions cut 5 bases from V and 4 bases from J, with 5 bases between. The CDR3 consists of 11 residues.

The CDR3 loop reads CASRRLGQRYEQYF. CDR3 DNA sequence: TGTGCCAGTAGGCGCTTAGGACAGCGCTACGAGCAGTACTTC. This chain uses TRBV19 with TRBJ2-7, with a tentative D call TRBD1 (6 bases). Trimming removed 6 bases at V and 3 bases at J, with 15 bases between. This CDR3 contains 14 residues. In germline, CDR1 is LNHDA, CDR2 SQIVND (reference sequence).

This clone has a single count. The V gene is TRBV7-8, the J gene TRBJ2-2, with TRBD1 matching over 8 bases. This CDR3 is 14 amino acids long. Germline CDR1 reads SGHVS; CDR2 reads FQNEAQ. Trimming removed 5 bases from V and 4 bases from J; junction bases left unmatched: 3. As DNA, the CDR3 is TGTGCCAGCAGCGTAGACAGGGGCACCGGGGAGCTGTTTTTT. This encodes CASSVDRGTGELFF. The whole variable domain, remainder taken from reference TRBV7-8 and TRBJ2-2, is GAGVSQSPRYKVAKRGQDVALRCDPISGHVSLFWYQQALGQGPEFLTYFQNEAQLDKSGLPSDRFFAERPEGSVSTLKIQRTQQEDSAVYLCASSVDRGTGELFFGEGSRLTVL.